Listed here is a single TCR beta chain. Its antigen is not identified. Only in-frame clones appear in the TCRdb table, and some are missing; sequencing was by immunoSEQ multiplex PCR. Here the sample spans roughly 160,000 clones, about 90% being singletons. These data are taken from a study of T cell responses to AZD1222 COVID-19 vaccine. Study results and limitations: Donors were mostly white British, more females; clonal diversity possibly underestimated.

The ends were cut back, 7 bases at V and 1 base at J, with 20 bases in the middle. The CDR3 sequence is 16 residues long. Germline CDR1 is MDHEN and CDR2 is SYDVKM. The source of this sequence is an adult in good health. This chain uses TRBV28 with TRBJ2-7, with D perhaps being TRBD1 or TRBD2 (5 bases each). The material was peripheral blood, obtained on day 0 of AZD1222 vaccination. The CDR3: CASTMYRGRRSYEQYF. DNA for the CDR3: TGTGCCAGCACAATGTACCGGGGCCGCCGATCCTACGAGCAGTACTTC. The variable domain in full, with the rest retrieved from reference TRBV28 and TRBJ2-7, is DVKVTQSSRYLVKRTGEKVFLECVQDMDHENMFWYRQDPGLGLRLIYFSYDVKMKEKGDIPEGYSVSREKKERFSLILESASTNQTSMYLCASTMYRGRRSYEQYFGPGTRLTVT.